This T cell receptor (beta chain) was sequenced in a study of blood T cell repertoires in COVID-19. Study details: Sites in the United States, Italy and Spain provided acute and convalescent COVID-19 samples. Nucleic acid was either cDNA or gDNA, and it came from T cells, B-cell-depleted T cells, or PBMCs.

Original handling: Quantification of nucleated cells was approximated via reference gene primer amplification. Sequencing used immunoSEQ multiplex PCR; TCRdb keeps in-frame clones, though not all of them. D and trimming come from the DNA, and the V and J calls and clone size come from that table. This sample has over 130,000 clones, with 70% to 90% found just once. The CDR3 is 16 amino acids. V lost 2 bases and J lost 1; bases outside the gene matches: 3. Looked up from germline, CDR1 is SEHNR and CDR2 is FQNEAQ (reference sequence). Sequences were obtained from peripheral blood. The origin of this receptor is a man aged 50 to 60 with acute or convalescent COVID-19. The chain recombines TRBV7-9 with TRBJ2-2, with 8 bases that match TRBD1. DNA for the CDR3: TGTGCCAGCAGCTTAATCAGGGGGCGGAACACCGGGGAGCTGTTTTTT. This gives the protein CASSLIRGRNTGELFF.